Each of the 19 T cell receptor beta chains below was sequenced from the same sample in a study of identical twins. In TCRdb, the 5' RACE reads were re-called with MiXCR into one record per CDR3 protein. The sample contains hundreds of thousands of distinct CDR3 sequences, 6.1% of which appear only once. Material: naive T cells sorted from blood. These receptors were collected from a man between 18 and 29 years old in good health.

This clonotype was recorded many times. The gene calls are TRBV27 and TRBJ1-1; tentative D call: TRBD1 (5 bases). Trimming pared 3 bases from V and 8 bases from J, leaving 10 bases between. The germline gives CDR1 MNHEY, CDR2 SMNVEV (reference sequence). The CDR3 is 12 amino acids. The CDR3 loop is CASSFTGGEAFF. The CDR3 bases are TGTGCCAGCAGTTTCACGGGGGGAGAAGCTTTCTTT.

This clonotype was picked up a small number of times. The genes are TRBV7-3 and TRBJ2-2, with TRBD2 matching 7 bases. The CDR3 sequence is 15 residues long. Germline CDR1 reads SGHTA; CDR2 reads FQGTGA. The junction had 11 bases not matched to a gene; V was cut back by 5 bases and J by 8 bases. The CDR3 coding sequence is TGTGCCAGCAGCCGCAACTCAGGGAGGGATGGGGAGCTGTTTTTT. Its translation: CASSRNSGRDGELFF. Variable domain in full (rest from reference TRBV7-3 and TRBJ2-2): GAGVSQTPSNKVTEKGKYVELRCDPISGHTALYWYRQSLGQGPEFLIYFQGTGAADDSGLPNDRFFAVRPEGSVSTLKIQRTERGDSAVYLCASSRNSGRDGELFFGEGSRLTVL.

This clonotype was observed at least ten times. This chain uses TRBV15 with TRBJ1-2; maybe TRBD1 (5 bases). V lost 0 bases and J 4 bases, leaving 21 bases between the germline ends. Germline loops: CDR1 LNHNV, CDR2 YYDKDF (reference sequence). This CDR3 is 18 amino acids long. The CDR3 sequence is CATSRDRSGVGDSYGYTF. CDR3 bases: TGTGCCACCAGCAGAGACAGGTCCGGAGTGGGGGATAGCTATGGCTACACCTTC.

The V gene is TRBV27, the J gene TRBJ1-2, with 10 bases lining up with TRBD1. Germline V gives CDR1 MNHEY, CDR2 SMNVEV (reference sequence). This CDR3 comprises 17 residues. The trim removed 4 bases at V and 2 bases at J, leaving 10 bases unmatched. The CDR3 sequence is CASSSPRPGQGNYGYTF. In nucleotides, the CDR3 is TGTGCCAGCAGTTCACCCAGGCCGGGACAGGGGAACTATGGCTACACCTTC.

This clonotype was counted at least ten times. This rearrangement joins TRBV27 to TRBJ2-2; no clear D gene. Germline values: CDR1 MNHEY, CDR2 SMNVEV (reference sequence). V was shortened by 5 bases and J by 9 bases, with 16 bases between the two germline ends. This CDR3 comprises 14 residues. The CDR3 coding sequence is TGTGCCAGCAGTGATCTCGGAACAGCGAGGGAGCTGTTTTTT. Translation gives CASSDLGTARELFF.

At least ten counts were recorded for this clonotype. This chain joins TRBV12-3 or TRBV12-4 and TRBJ2-3; 13 nucleotides match TRBD2. The ends lost 6 bases at V and 2 bases at J; junction bases unmatched: 17. The CDR3 spans 20 residues. The CDR3 sequence: CASSATPGLAGTEDTDTQYF. CDR3 bases: TGTGCCAGCAGCGCCACGCCGGGACTAGCGGGAACCGAAGACACAGATACGCAGTATTTT.

This clonotype was seen at least ten times. The J gene is TRBJ2-1, the V gene TRBV10-3, with D unresolved. Germline loops: CDR1 ENHRY, CDR2 SYGVKD. This CDR3 is 11 amino acids long. The V and J ends lost 7 bases and 6 bases respectively, with 7 bases between them. The CDR3 bases are TGTGCCATCAACTATGGCAATGAGCAGTTCTTC. The encoded protein is CAINYGNEQFF.

The chain employs TRBV27 and TRBJ2-2; D remains unclear. Germline V gene lookup returns CDR1 MNHEY and CDR2 SMNVEV (reference sequence). The CDR3 covers 15 residues. Trimming took off 3 bases at V and 0 bases at J, with 8 bases between the two ends. The CDR3: CASSLDATNTGELFF. The CDR3 nucleotides are TGTGCCAGCAGTTTGGACGCTACGAACACCGGGGAGCTGTTTTTT.

The sample holds many counts of this clonotype. This chain uses TRBV12-3 or TRBV12-4 with TRBJ1-1; D remains unclear. The ends were cut back, 0 bases at V and 4 bases at J, with 9 bases in the middle. The CDR3 is made up of 14 amino acids. CDR3 sequence: CASSLAQKSTEAFF. CDR3 coding DNA: TGTGCCAGCAGTTTAGCGCAGAAGAGCACTGAAGCTTTCTTT.

This clonotype was observed many times. The chain employs TRBV5-1 and TRBJ1-1, with 10 bases identical to TRBD1. CDR1 SGHRS and CDR2 YFSETQ come from the germline V gene. Trimming cost V 5 bases and J 1 base; bases outside gene matches: 8. This CDR3 region has 16 residues. The chain's CDR3 is CASRGDGQGGNTEAFF. CDR3 nucleotide sequence: TGCGCCAGCAGAGGTGACGGACAGGGGGGGAACACTGAAGCTTTCTTT.

This clonotype was seen only a few times. The chain combines TRBV12-3 or TRBV12-4 with TRBJ2-1; no reliable D call. The CDR3 is 16 residues long. V was clipped by 5 bases and J by 0 bases, with 14 bases between them. The CDR3 sequence is CASSPPRRDSYNEQFF. Written as DNA, the CDR3 is TGTGCCAGCAGTCCCCCTCGTAGAGACTCCTACAATGAGCAGTTCTTC.

This clonotype was counted between two and nine times. V usage is TRBV12-3 or TRBV12-4 and J usage is TRBJ2-4; tentatively, D is TRBD1 or TRBD2 (5 bases each). V was clipped by 4 bases and J by 5 bases, with 12 bases between them. The CDR3 consists of 14 residues. This CDR3 reads CASSSPPGQNIQYF. CDR3 DNA sequence: TGTGCCAGCAGTTCCCCCCCGGGACAAAACATTCAGTACTTC.

The rearrangement joins TRBV12-3 or TRBV12-4 to TRBJ1-6; D might be TRBD1 (5 bases). V dropped 6 bases and J dropped 7 bases, with 22 bases sitting between them. This CDR3 spans 17 amino acids. The DNA for the CDR3 is TGTGCCAGCAGCGACTTCCGACTCGGGACTGGGAATTCACCCCTCCACTTT. This gives the protein CASSDFRLGTGNSPLHF.

This clonotype was seen ten or more times. The chain has TRBV27 and TRBJ1-5; unclear D gene. Germline V gives CDR1 MNHEY, CDR2 SMNVEV (reference sequence). The germline V and J ends were trimmed by 3 bases and 6 bases, with 15 bases remaining between them. This CDR3 region has 15 residues. The CDR3 region is CASSFRGGGGQPQHF. CDR3 nucleotide sequence: TGTGCCAGCAGTTTTCGCGGAGGCGGTGGTCAGCCCCAGCATTTT.

V usage is TRBV4-1 and J usage is TRBJ1-2; 12 bases match TRBD1. The V gene end was trimmed by 3 bases and the J gene end by 8 bases; junction bases not matched to a gene: 7. Germline V gene sequence: CDR1 MGHRA, CDR2 YSYEKL. CDR3 length: 15 residues. The CDR3 spells CASSHPGQGAGGYTF. DNA of the CDR3: TGCGCCAGCAGCCACCCGGGACAGGGGGCTGGAGGCTACACCTTC.

The sample holds many counts of this clonotype. The chain uses TRBV4-3 and TRBJ2-3; D is perhaps TRBD2 (5 bases). This CDR3 contains 16 residues. V was pared by 0 bases and J by 3 bases, with 13 bases between. Germline V gene lookup returns CDR1 LGHNA and CDR2 YSLEER. The CDR3 loop is CASSQDEAGETDTQYF. The CDR3 DNA sequence: TGCGCCAGCAGCCAAGATGAGGCGGGCGAAACAGATACGCAGTATTTT.

The chain employs TRBV6-5 and TRBJ1-2, with no clear D. Deletions cut 2 bases from V and 8 bases from J, with 12 bases between. This CDR3 spans 13 amino acids. Germline lookup yields CDR1 MNHEY and CDR2 SVGAGI. CDR3 sequence: CASSYTEDRGYTF. The CDR3 DNA sequence: TGTGCCAGCAGTTACACAGAGGACCGGGGCTACACCTTC.

This chain joins TRBV18 and TRBJ2-7; TRBD2 is a possible D gene (5 bases). CDR1 KGHSH and CDR2 LQKENI come from the germline V gene. The V end lost 2 bases, the J end lost 3 bases, and 17 bases lay between the germline ends. The CDR3 has 16 residues. CDR3 nucleotides: TGTGCCAGCTCACCAGCGGACTCTTCCCTGATCTACGAGCAGTACTTC. Translated: CASSPADSSLIYEQYF.

This clonotype has ten or more counts. The rearrangement joins TRBV15 to TRBJ1-5; 12 bases agree with TRBD1. The V gene end was trimmed by 5 bases and the J gene end by 4 bases; junction bases not matched to a gene: 15. CDR3 size: 19 residues. The germline V gene has CDR1 LNHNV and CDR2 YYDKDF (reference sequence). Here the CDR3 DNA reads TGTGCCACCAGCGGAGGGACCGGGACAGGGGGCCTTTGGAATCAGCCCCAGCATTTT. Protein: CATSGGTGTGGLWNQPQHF.